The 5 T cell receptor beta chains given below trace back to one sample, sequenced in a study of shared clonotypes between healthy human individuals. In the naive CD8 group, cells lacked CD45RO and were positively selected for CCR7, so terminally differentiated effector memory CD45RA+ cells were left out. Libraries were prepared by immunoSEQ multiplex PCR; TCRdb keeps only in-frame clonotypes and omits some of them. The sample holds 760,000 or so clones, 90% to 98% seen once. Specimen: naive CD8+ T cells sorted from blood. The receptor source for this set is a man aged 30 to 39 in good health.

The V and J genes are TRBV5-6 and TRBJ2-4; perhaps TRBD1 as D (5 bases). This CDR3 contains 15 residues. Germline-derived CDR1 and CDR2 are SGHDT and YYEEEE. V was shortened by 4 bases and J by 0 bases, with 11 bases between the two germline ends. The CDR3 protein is CASSDLTGAKNIQYF. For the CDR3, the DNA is TGTGCCAGCAGCGACCTAACAGGAGCCAAAAACATTCAGTACTTC.

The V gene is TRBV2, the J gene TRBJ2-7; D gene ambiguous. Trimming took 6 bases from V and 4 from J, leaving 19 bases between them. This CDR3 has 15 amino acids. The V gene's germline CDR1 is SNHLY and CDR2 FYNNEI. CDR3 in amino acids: CASRPGNSILYEQYF. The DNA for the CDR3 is TGTGCCAGCAGGCCCGGTAATTCGATTCTATACGAGCAGTACTTC.

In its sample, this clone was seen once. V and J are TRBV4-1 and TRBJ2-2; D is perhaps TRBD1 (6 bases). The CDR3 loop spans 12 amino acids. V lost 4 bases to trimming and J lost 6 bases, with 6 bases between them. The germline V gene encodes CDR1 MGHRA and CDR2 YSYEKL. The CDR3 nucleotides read TGCGCCAGCAGCCCAGGGGCCGGGGAGCTGTTTTTT. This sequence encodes CASSPGAGELFF.

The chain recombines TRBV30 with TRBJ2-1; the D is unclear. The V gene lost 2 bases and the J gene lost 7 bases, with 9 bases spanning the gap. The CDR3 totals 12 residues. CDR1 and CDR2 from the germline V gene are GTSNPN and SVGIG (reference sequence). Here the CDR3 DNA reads TGTGCCTGGAGTCAGATTTATAATGAGCAGTTCTTC. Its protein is CAWSQIYNEQFF.

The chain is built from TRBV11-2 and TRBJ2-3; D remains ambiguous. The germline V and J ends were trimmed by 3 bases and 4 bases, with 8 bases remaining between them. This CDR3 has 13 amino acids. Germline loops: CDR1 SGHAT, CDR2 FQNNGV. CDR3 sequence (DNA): TGTGCCAGCAGCTTCTTTTGGGCAGATACGCAGTATTTT. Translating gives CASSFFWADTQYF.